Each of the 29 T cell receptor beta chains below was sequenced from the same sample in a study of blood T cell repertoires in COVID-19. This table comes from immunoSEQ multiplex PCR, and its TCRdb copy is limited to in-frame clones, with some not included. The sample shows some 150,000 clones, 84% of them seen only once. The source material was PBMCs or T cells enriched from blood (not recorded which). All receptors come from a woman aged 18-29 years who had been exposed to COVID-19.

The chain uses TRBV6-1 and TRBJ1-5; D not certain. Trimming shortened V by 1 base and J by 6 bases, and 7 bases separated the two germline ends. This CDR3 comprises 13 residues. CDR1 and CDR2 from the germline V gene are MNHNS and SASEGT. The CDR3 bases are TGTGCCAGCAGTGAAGGGGAGCGTCAGCCCCAGCATTTT. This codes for CASSEGERQPQHF.

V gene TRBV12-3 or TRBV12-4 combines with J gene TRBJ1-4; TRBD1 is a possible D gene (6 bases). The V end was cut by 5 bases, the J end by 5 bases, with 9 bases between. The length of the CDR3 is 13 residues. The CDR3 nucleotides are TGTGCCAGCAGTGCAGGGGTAAATGAAAAACTGTTTTTT. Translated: CASSAGVNEKLFF.

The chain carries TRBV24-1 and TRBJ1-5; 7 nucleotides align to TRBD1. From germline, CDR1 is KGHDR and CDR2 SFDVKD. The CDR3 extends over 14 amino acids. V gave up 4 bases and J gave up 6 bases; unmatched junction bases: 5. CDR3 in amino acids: CATSEGQVSQPQHF. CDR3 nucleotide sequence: TGTGCCACCAGTGAAGGACAGGTTTCTCAGCCCCAGCATTTT.

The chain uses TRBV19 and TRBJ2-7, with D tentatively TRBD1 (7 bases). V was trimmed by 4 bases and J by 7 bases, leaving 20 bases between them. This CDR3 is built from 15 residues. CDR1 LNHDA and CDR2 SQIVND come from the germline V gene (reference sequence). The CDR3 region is CASSSRQGGLREQYF. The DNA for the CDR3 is TGTGCCAGTAGTAGCCGTCAGGGGGGACTCCGGGAGCAGTACTTC.

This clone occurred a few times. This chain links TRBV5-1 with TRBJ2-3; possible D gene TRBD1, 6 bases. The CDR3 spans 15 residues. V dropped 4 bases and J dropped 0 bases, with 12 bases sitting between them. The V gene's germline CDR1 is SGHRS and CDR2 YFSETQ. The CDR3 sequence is CASSARDISTDTQYF. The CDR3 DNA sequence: TGCGCCAGCAGCGCCCGGGACATAAGCACAGATACGCAGTATTTT.

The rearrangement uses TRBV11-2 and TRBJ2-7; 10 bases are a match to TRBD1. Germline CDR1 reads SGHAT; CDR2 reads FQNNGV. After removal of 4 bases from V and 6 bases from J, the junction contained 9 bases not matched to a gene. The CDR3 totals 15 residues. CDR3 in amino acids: CASSSRPGQGPEQYF. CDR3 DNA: TGTGCCAGCAGCTCTAGACCGGGACAGGGGCCCGAGCAGTACTTC.

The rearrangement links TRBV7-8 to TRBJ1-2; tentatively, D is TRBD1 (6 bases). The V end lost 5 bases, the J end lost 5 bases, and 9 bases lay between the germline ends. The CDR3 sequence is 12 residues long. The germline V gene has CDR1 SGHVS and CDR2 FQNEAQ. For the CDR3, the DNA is TGTGCCAGCAGCCCAGGACAGTATGGCTACACCTTC. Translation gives CASSPGQYGYTF.

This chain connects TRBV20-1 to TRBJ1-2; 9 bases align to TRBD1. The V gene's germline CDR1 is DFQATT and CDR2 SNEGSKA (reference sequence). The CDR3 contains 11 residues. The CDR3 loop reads CTTGGGYGYTF. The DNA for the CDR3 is TGCACGACAGGGGGAGGCTATGGCTACACCTTC.

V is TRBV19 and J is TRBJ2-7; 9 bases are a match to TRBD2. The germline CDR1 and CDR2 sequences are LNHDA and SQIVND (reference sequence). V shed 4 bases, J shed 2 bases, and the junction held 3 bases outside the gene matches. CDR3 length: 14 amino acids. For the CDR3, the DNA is TGTGCCAGTAGTAGACTAGCGGATACCTACGAGCAGTACTTC. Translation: CASSRLADTYEQYF.

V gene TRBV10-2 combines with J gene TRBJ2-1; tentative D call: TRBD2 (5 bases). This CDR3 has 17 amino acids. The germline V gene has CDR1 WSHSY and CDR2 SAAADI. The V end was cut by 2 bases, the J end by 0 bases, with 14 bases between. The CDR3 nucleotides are TGCGCCAGCAGTGAGATCGCTAGCTTTAGCTCCTACAATGAGCAGTTCTTC. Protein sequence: CASSEIASFSSYNEQFF.

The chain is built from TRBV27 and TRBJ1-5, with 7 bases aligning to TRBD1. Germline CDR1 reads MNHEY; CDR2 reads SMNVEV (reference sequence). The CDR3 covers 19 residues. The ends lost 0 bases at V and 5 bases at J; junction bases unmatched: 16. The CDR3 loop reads CASSLSPYPGTDSDQPQHF. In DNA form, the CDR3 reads TGTGCCAGCAGTTTATCTCCCTATCCAGGGACAGATTCTGATCAGCCCCAGCATTTT.

The CDR3 coding sequence is TGTGCCAGCAGCGTGGGGACAGGGGCGGAGACCCAGTACTTC. Amino acids: CASSVGTGAETQYF. The J gene is TRBJ2-5, the V gene TRBV9; 10 positions agree with TRBD1. V shed 2 bases, J shed 5 bases, and the junction held 3 bases outside the gene matches. Germline assignment: CDR1 SGDLS and CDR2 YYNGEE. The CDR3 runs 14 residues.

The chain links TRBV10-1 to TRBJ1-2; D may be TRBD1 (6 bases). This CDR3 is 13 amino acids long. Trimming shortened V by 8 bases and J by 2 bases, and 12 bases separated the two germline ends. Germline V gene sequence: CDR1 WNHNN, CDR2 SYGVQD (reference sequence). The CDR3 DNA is TGCGCCAGCTCAAAGGGGGTGAACTATGGCTACACCTTC. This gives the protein CASSKGVNYGYTF.

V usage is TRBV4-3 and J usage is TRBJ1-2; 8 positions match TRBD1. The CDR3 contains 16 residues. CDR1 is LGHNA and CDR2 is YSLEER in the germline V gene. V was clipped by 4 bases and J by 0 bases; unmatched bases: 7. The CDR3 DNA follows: TGCGCCAGCAGCCGCCACCGACAGGGGACTAACTATGGCTACACCTTC. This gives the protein CASSRHRQGTNYGYTF.

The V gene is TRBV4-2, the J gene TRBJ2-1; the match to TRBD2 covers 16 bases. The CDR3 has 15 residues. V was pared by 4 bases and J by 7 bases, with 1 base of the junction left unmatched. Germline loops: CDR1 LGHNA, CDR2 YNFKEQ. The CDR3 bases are TGTGCCAGCAGCCCGGGACTAGCGGGAGGGAATGAGCAGTTCTTC. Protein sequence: CASSPGLAGGNEQFF.

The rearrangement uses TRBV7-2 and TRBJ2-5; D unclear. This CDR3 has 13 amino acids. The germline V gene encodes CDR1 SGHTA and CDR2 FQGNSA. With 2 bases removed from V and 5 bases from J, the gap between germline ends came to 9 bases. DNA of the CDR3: TGTGCCAGCAGCTTAAATGTCGAGGAGACCCAGTACTTC. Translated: CASSLNVEETQYF.

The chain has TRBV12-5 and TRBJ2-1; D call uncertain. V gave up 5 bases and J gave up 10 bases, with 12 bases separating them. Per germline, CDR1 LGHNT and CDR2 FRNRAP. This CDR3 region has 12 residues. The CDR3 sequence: CASGPGIEEQFF. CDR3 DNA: TGTGCTAGTGGTCCTGGTATCGAGGAGCAGTTCTTC.

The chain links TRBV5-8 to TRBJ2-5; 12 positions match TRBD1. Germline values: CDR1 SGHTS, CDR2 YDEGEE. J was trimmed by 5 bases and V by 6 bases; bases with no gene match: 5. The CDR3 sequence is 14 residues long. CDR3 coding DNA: TGTGCCAGCATCCGGGACAGGGGGCACGAGACCCAGTACTTC. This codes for CASIRDRGHETQYF.

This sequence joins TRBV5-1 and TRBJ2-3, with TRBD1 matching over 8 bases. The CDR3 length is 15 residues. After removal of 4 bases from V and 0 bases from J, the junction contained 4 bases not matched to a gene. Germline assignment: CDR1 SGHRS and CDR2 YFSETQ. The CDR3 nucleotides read TGCGCCAGCAGCGGGGGACAGGCAAGCACAGATACGCAGTATTTT. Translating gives CASSGGQASTDTQYF.

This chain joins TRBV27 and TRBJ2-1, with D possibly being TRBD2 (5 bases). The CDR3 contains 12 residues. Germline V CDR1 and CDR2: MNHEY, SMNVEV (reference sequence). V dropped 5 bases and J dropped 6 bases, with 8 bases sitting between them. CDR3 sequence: CASSEAGNEQFF. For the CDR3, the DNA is TGTGCCAGCAGTGAGGCGGGCAATGAGCAGTTCTTC.

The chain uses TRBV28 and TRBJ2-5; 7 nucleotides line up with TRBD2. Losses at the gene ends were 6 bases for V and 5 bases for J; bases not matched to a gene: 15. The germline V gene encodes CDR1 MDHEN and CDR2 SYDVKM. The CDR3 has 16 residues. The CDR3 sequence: CASRGGGAGVLETQYF. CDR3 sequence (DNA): TGTGCCAGCAGAGGAGGTGGGGCGGGAGTGTTGGAGACCCAGTACTTC.

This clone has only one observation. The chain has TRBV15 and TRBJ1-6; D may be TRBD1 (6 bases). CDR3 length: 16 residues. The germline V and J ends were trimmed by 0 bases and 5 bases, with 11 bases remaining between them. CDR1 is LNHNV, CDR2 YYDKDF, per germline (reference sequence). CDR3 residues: CATSRDSAGDNSPLHF. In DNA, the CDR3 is TGTGCCACCAGCAGAGATTCGGCAGGGGATAATTCACCCCTCCACTTT.

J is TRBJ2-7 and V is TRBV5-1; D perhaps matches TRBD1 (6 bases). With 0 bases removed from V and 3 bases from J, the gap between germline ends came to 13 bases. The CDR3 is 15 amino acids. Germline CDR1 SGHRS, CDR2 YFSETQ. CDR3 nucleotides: TGCGCCAGCAGCTTGGGGACAGCGGTTTTCTACGAGCAGTACTTC. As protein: CASSLGTAVFYEQYF.

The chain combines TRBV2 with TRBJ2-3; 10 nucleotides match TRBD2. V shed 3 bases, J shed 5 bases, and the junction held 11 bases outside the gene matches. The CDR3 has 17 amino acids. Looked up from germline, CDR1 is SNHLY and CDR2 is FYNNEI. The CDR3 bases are TGTGCCAGCAGTGAGAGCGGGAGGGCCGGTTTAGTAGATACGCAGTATTTT. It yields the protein CASSESGRAGLVDTQYF.

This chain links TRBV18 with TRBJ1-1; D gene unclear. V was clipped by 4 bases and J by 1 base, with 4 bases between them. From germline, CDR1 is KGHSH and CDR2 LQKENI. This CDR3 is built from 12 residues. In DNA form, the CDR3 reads TGTGCCAGCTCACTCAGGAACACTGAAGCTTTCTTT. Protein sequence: CASSLRNTEAFF. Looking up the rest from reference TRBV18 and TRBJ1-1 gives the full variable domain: NAGVMQNPRHLVRRRGQEARLRCSPMKGHSHVYWYRQLPEEGLKFMVYLQKENIIDESGMPKERFSAEFPKEGPSILRIQQVVRGDSAAYFCASSLRNTEAFFGQGTRLTVV.

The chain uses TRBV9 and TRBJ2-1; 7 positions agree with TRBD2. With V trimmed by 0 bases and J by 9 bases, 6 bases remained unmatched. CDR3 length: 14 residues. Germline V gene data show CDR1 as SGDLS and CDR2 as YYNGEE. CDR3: CASSVEREVGEQFF. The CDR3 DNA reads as TGTGCCAGCAGCGTAGAGCGGGAAGTAGGTGAGCAGTTCTTC. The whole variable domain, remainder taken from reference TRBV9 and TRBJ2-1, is DSGVTQTPKHLITATGQRVTLRCSPRSGDLSVYWYQQSLDQGLQFLIQYYNGEERAKGNILERFSAQQFPDLHSELNLSSLELGDSALYFCASSVEREVGEQFFGPGTRLTVL.

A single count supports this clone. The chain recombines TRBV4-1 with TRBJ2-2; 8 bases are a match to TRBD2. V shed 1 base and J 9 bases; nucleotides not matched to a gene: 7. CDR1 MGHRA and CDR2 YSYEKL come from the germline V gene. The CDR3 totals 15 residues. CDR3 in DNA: TGCGCCAGCAGCCAAGTCGGGAGGGGGATTCGGGAGCTGTTTTTT. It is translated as CASSQVGRGIRELFF.

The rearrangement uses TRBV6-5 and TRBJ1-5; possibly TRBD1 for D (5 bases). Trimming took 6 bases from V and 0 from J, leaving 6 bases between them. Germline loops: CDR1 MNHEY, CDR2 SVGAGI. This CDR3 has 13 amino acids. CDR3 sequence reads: CASSTGSNQPQHF. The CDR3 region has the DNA TGTGCCAGCAGCACAGGTAGCAATCAGCCCCAGCATTTT.

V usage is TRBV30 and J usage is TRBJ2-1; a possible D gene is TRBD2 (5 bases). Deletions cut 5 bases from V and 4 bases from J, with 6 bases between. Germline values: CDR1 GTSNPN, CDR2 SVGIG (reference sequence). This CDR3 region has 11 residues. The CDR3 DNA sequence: TGTGCCTGGTCGGGGTACAATGAGCAGTTCTTC. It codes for CAWSGYNEQFF.